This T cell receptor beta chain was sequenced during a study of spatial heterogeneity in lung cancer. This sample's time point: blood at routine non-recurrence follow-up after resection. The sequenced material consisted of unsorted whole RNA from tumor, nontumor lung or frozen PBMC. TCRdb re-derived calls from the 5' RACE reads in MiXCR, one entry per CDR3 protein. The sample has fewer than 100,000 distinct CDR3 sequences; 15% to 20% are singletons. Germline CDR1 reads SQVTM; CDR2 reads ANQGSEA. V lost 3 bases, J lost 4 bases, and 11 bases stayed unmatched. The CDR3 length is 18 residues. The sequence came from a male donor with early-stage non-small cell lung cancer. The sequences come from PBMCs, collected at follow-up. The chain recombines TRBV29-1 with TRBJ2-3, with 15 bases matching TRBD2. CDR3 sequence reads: CSVDQAGLAGGPPDTQYF. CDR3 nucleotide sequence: TGCAGCGTTGACCAGGCCGGACTAGCGGGAGGGCCCCCAGATACGCAGTATTTT.